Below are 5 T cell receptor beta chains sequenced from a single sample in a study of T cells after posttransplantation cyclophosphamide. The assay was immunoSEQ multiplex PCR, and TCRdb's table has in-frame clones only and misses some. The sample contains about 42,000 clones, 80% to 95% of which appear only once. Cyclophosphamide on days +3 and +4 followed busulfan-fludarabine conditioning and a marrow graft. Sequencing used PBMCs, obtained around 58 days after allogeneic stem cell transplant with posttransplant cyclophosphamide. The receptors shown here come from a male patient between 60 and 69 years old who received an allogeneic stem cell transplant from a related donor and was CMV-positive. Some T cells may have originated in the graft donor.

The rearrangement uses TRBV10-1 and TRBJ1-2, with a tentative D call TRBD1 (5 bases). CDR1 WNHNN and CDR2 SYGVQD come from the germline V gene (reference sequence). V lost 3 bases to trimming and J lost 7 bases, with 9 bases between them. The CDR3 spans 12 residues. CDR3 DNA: TGCGCCAGCAGTGATTCAGGGTTTGGCTACACCTTC. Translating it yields CASSDSGFGYTF.

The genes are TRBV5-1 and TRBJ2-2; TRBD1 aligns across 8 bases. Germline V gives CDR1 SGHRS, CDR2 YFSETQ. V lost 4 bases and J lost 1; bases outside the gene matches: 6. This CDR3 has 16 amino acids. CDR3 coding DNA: TGCGCCAGCAGCACGACAGGGGCGATGAACACCGGGGAGCTGTTTTTT. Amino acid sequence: CASSTTGAMNTGELFF.

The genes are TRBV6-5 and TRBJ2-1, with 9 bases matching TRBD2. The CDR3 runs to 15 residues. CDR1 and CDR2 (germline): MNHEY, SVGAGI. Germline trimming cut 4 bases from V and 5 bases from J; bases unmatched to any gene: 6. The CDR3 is CASSSAGGRDNEQFF. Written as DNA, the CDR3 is TGTGCCAGCAGTTCGGCGGGGGGGAGGGACAATGAGCAGTTCTTC.

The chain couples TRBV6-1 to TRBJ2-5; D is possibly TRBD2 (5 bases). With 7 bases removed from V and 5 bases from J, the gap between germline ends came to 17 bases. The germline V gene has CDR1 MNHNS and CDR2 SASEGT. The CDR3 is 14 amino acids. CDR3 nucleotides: TGTGCCAGCACTCGAACGAGGGTGGGGGAGACCCAGTACTTC. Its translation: CASTRTRVGETQYF.

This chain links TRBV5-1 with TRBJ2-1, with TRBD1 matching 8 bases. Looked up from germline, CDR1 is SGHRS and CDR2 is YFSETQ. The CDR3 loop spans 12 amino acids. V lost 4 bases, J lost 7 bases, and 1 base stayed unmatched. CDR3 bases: TGCGCCAGCAGCCGGACAGGGAATGAGCAGTTCTTC. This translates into CASSRTGNEQFF.